A single sample gave rise to the 15 T cell receptor beta chains below, sequenced in a study of control samples from healthy donors and cancer patients. This table comes from immunoSEQ multiplex PCR, and its TCRdb copy is limited to in-frame clones, with some not included. This sample carries roughly 150,000 clones, 80% to 95% of them seen once, and the ten largest clones take roughly 0.64%. The sample consisted of blood. Receptors originate from a woman between 25 and 40 years old in good health.

V and J are TRBV5-1 and TRBJ2-7; 7 positions agree with TRBD2. V dropped 4 bases and J dropped 2; count of bases not matched to a gene: 6. Germline V lookup: CDR1 SGHRS, CDR2 YFSETQ. CDR3 size: 14 residues. The CDR3 coding sequence is TGCGCCAGCAGCATCGGGGACTATCCCTACGAGCAGTACTTC. This translates into CASSIGDYPYEQYF. The full variable domain, completed using reference TRBV5-1 and TRBJ2-7, is KAGVTQTPRYLIKTRGQQVTLSCSPISGHRSVSWYQQTPGQGLQFLFEYFSETQRNKGNFPGRFSGRQFSNSRSEMNVSTLELGDSALYLCASSIGDYPYEQYFGPGTRLTVT.

The V and J genes are TRBV27 and TRBJ2-2, with a weak D call TRBD1 (5 bases). Germline CDR1 is MNHEY and CDR2 is SMNVEV (reference sequence). Trimming shortened V by 5 bases and J by 7 bases, and 8 bases separated the two germline ends. CDR3 size: 12 residues. CDR3 protein: CASSQGIGELFF. Written as DNA, the CDR3 is TGTGCCAGCAGTCAGGGAATCGGGGAGCTGTTTTTT.

Written as DNA, the CDR3 is TGTGCCAGCAGTTCGGACAGGGGGCAGGACTATGGCTACACCTTC. Translating it yields CASSSDRGQDYGYTF. V is TRBV6-6 and J is TRBJ1-2, with 11 bases fitting TRBD1. V lost 4 bases to trimming and J lost 3 bases; unmatched junction nucleotides: 4. CDR1 MNHNY and CDR2 SVGAGI come from the germline V gene (reference sequence). The CDR3 runs 15 residues.

The V gene is TRBV29-1, the J gene TRBJ1-5, with 7 bases fitting TRBD1. CDR1 is SQVTM, CDR2 ANQGSEA, per germline. CDR3 length: 13 amino acids. V gave up 6 bases and J gave up 3 bases; unmatched junction bases: 5. The CDR3 reads CSVADRSNQPQHF. Written as DNA, the CDR3 is TGCAGCGTCGCGGACAGGTCCAATCAGCCCCAGCATTTT.

V gene TRBV12-5 combines with J gene TRBJ1-2; tentatively, D is TRBD1 (5 bases). CDR3 length equals 17 residues. The V end lost 3 bases, the J end lost 5 bases, and 22 bases lay between the germline ends. The germline gives CDR1 LGHNT, CDR2 FRNRAP. The CDR3 DNA sequence: TGTGCTAGTGGTTTTCCCCCGGGACTTGGCCCTCCTTATGGCTACACCTTC. It specifies CASGFPPGLGPPYGYTF.

The chain has TRBV2 and TRBJ1-5; no clear D. This CDR3 is 12 amino acids long. Trimming shortened V by 6 bases and J by 6 bases, and 9 bases separated the two germline ends. Germline V gene lookup returns CDR1 SNHLY and CDR2 FYNNEI. The DNA for the CDR3 is TGTGCCAGCAGGGGTCGAGGTCAGCCCCAGCATTTT. This translates into CASRGRGQPQHF.

The chain joins TRBV6-2 or TRBV6-3 to TRBJ1-5, with a tentative D call TRBD1 (6 bases). Trimming stripped 0 bases from V and 0 bases from J, with 9 bases between. The CDR3 consists of 16 residues. Germline-derived CDR1 and CDR2 are MNHEY and SVGEGT. This CDR3 reads CASSYSDRYSNQPQHF. The CDR3 DNA reads TGTGCCAGCAGTTACTCGGACAGATATAGCAATCAGCCCCAGCATTTT.

The chain joins TRBV28 to TRBJ2-7; D is possibly TRBD1 (6 bases). Germline V gene sequence: CDR1 MDHEN, CDR2 SYDVKM. The length of the CDR3 is 14 residues. V was shortened by 9 bases and J by 6 bases, with 21 bases between the two germline ends. The DNA of the CDR3 is TGTGCCAGTTCGGCGCAGGGGCTATTTCGCGAGCAGTACTTC. Translation: CASSAQGLFREQYF.

V and J are TRBV6-2 or TRBV6-3 and TRBJ2-7; a weak D match, TRBD2 (6 bases). V lost 0 bases and J 7 bases, leaving 16 bases between the germline ends. The CDR3 totals 15 residues. Per the germline V gene, CDR1 is MNHEY and CDR2 is SVGEGT. CDR3 in DNA: TGTGCCAGCAGTTACTCCGGGACTGGGTTTGGTGAGCAGTACTTC. Encoded protein: CASSYSGTGFGEQYF.

V gene TRBV5-1 combines with J gene TRBJ1-2; 9 positions match TRBD1. CDR3 length: 16 residues. V dropped 3 bases and J dropped 5; count of bases not matched to a gene: 11. Germline V gives CDR1 SGHRS, CDR2 YFSETQ. The CDR3 here is CASSSQHGQGRYGYTF. The CDR3 DNA reads as TGCGCCAGCAGCTCCCAGCATGGACAGGGGAGATATGGCTACACCTTC.

The chain carries TRBV9 and TRBJ2-2, with D perhaps matching TRBD1 or TRBD2 (5 bases each). The CDR3 is 14 residues long. The V gene lost 7 bases and the J gene lost 0 bases, with 10 bases spanning the gap. The germline CDR1 and CDR2 sequences are SGDLS and YYNGEE. CDR3 nucleotide sequence: TGTGCCAGCGGGGGACGGGCGAACACCGGGGAGCTGTTTTTT. Its translation is CASGGRANTGELFF.

The chain combines TRBV10-1 with TRBJ2-1; no reliable D call. Trimming took off 6 bases at V and 4 bases at J, with 16 bases between the two ends. This CDR3 is 15 amino acids long. Germline V gives CDR1 WNHNN, CDR2 SYGVQD (reference sequence). The CDR3 region has the DNA TGCGCCAGCAGCAACTCGCAGAGTGGATACAATGAGCAGTTCTTC. It specifies CASSNSQSGYNEQFF.

The chain carries TRBV30 and TRBJ1-4; no reliable D call. The CDR3 is made up of 13 amino acids. The V end lost 0 bases, the J end lost 2 bases, and 4 bases lay between the germline ends. Germline lookup yields CDR1 GTSNPN and CDR2 SVGIG (reference sequence). The CDR3 DNA reads TGTGCCTGGAGTGTGGGTACTAATGAAAAACTGTTTTTT. It codes for CAWSVGTNEKLFF.

V and J are TRBV6-5 and TRBJ2-3; D perhaps matches TRBD2 (6 bases). The germline CDR1 and CDR2 sequences are MNHEY and SVGAGI. Between the trimmed V and J ends, which lost 6 bases and 1 base, there was a span of 11 bases. The CDR3 covers 14 residues. CDR3 region: CASSRGGGTDTQYF. The CDR3 nucleotides read TGTGCCAGCAGCCGGGGAGGAGGCACAGATACGCAGTATTTT.

This chain joins TRBV18 and TRBJ2-7, with 7 bases that match TRBD1. Germline-derived CDR1 and CDR2 are KGHSH and LQKENI. J was trimmed by 2 bases and V by 5 bases; bases with no gene match: 3. The CDR3 runs to 13 residues. The CDR3 sequence is CASSSTGAYEQYF. The CDR3 DNA is TGTGCCAGCTCATCAACAGGGGCCTACGAGCAGTACTTC.